This TCR beta chain was recorded in a study of T cell changes during pregnancy in multiple sclerosis. Sequencing used immunoSEQ multiplex PCR; TCRdb keeps in-frame clones, though not all of them. The sample gives more than 40,000 clones, 94% of which show up once; around 0.6% is in the top ten. The CDR3 is 15 residues long. Germline lookup yields CDR1 SGHKS and CDR2 YYEKEE (reference sequence). The V and J ends lost 4 bases and 13 bases, in that order; junction bases with no gene match: 11. The source was CD4+ T cells from peripheral blood mononuclear cells, collected in the second trimester of pregnancy. The chain joins TRBV5-5 to TRBJ1-6; 10 nucleotides match TRBD1. The receptor was derived from a female donor with multiple sclerosis, enrolled in a pregnancy study. CDR3 sequence reads: CASSGPGTGDVPLHF. The CDR3 nucleotides are TGTGCCAGCAGCGGCCCCGGGACAGGGGACGTGCCCCTCCACTTT.